This TCR beta chain was captured in a study of OX40 agonist ivuxolimab in advanced cancers. Exclusion of a patient followed from autoimmune disease history or systemic immunosuppression. Overall study results and limits: CD4+ and CD8+ T cells in blood underwent clonal expansion by week 6 at 0.1 to 3.0 mg/kg.

The count of this clone is one. What it binds is not known. Produced via immunoSEQ multiplex PCR; TCRdb's table is partial and in-frame only. This sample has 40,000 to 60,000 clones, with almost 80% found just once. This TCR came from an adult with an advanced solid tumor such as melanoma, head and neck, liver or kidney cancer. Source: CD4+ or CD8+ T cells sorted from blood, taken in a trial of the OX40 agonist ivuxolimab.

The CDR3 DNA reads as TGTGCCACCTTAAGGGGGGACAGGGGGAACTATGGCTACACCTTC. Translation gives CATLRGDRGNYGYTF. The chain links TRBV27 to TRBJ1-2, with 11 bases lining up with TRBD1. The V segment lost 10 bases and the J segment 2 bases; nucleotides outside the gene matches: 9. The CDR3 is made up of 15 amino acids. Germline V gives CDR1 MNHEY, CDR2 SMNVEV (reference sequence).